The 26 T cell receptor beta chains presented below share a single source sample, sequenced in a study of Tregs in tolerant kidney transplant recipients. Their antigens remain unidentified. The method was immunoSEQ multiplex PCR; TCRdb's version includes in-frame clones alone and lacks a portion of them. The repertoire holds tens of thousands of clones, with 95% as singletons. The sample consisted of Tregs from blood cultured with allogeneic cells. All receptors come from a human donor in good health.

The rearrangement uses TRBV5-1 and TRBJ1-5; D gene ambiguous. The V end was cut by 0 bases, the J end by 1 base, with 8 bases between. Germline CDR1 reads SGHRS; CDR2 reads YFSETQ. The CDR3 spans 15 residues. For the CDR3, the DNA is TGCGCCAGCAGCTTGGGAGGACCGAGCAATCAGCCCCAGCATTTT. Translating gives CASSLGGPSNQPQHF. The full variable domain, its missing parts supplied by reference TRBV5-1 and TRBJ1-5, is KAGVTQTPRYLIKTRGQQVTLSCSPISGHRSVSWYQQTPGQGLQFLFEYFSETQRNKGNFPGRFSGRQFSNSRSEMNVSTLELGDSALYLCASSLGGPSNQPQHFGDGTRLSIL.

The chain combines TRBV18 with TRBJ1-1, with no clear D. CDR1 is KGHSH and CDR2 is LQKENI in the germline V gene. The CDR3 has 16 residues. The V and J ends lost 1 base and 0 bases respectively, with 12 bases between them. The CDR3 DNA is TGTGCCAGCTCACCACGGCAGCCTTCAATGAACACTGAAGCTTTCTTT. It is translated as CASSPRQPSMNTEAFF.

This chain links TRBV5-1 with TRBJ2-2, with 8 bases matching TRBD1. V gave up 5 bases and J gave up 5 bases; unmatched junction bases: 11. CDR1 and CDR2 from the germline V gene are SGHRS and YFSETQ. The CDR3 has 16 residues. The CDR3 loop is CASRLMGQDYTGELFF. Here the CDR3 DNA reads TGCGCCAGCAGGCTAATGGGACAGGACTATACCGGGGAGCTGTTTTTT.

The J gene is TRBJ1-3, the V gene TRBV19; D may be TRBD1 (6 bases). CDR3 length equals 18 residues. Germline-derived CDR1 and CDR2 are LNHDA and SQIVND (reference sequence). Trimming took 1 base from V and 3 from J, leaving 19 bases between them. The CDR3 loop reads CASSIGGGRGLNGNTIYF. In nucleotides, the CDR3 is TGTGCCAGTAGTATAGGAGGCGGCAGGGGACTGAATGGAAACACCATATATTTT. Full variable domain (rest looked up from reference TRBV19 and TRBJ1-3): DGGITQSPKYLFRKEGQNVTLSCEQNLNHDAMYWYRQDPGQGLRLIYYSQIVNDFQKGDIAEGYSVSREKKESFPLTVTSAQKNPTAFYLCASSIGGGRGLNGNTIYFGEGSWLTVV.

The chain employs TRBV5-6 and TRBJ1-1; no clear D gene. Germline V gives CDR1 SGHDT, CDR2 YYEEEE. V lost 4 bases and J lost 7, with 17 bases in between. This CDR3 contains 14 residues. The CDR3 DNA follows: TGTGCCAGCAGCCCGGGTGGGAGGGTCGTTGAAGCTTTCTTT. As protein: CASSPGGRVVEAFF.

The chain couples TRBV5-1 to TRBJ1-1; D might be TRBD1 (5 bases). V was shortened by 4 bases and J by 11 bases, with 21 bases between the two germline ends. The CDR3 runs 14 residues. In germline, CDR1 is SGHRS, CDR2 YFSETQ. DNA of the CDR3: TGCGCCAGCAGCCAATCCCTCCGGGGGGGAAAGGCTTTCTTT. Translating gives CASSQSLRGGKAFF.

The CDR3 protein is CASSIGGVPANYGYTF. The CDR3 nucleotides read TGTGCCAGTAGTATAGGAGGAGTGCCCGCTAACTATGGCTACACCTTC. This rearrangement joins TRBV19 to TRBJ1-2, with D hard to call. The ends were cut back, 1 base at V and 0 bases at J, with 12 bases in the middle. CDR3 length: 16 residues. Germline values: CDR1 LNHDA, CDR2 SQIVND (reference sequence).

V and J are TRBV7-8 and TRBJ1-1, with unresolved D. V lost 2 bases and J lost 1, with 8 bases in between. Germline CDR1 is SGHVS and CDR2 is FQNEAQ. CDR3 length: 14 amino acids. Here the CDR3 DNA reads TGTGCCAGCAGCTTAATCCGGAGGAACACTGAAGCTTTCTTT. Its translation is CASSLIRRNTEAFF.

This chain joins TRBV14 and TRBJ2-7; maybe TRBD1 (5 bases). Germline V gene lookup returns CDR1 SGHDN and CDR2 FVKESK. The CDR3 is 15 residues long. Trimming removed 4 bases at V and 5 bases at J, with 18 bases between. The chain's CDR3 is CASSRQGRLTHEQYF. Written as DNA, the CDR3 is TGTGCCAGCAGCCGCCAGGGCAGGCTCACCCACGAGCAGTACTTC. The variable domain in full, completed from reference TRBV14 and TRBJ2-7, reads EAGVTQFPSHSVIEKGQTVTLRCDPISGHDNLYWYRRVMGKEIKFLLHFVKESKQDESGMPNNRFLAERTGGTYSTLKVQPAELEDSGVYFCASSRQGRLTHEQYFGPGTRLTVT.

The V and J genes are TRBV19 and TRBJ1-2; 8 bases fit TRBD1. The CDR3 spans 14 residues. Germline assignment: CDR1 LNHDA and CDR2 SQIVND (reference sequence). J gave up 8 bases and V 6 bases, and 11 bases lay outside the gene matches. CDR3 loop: CASSTLDRAHGYTF. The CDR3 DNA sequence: TGTGCCAGTAGCACTCTGGACAGGGCACACGGCTACACCTTC.

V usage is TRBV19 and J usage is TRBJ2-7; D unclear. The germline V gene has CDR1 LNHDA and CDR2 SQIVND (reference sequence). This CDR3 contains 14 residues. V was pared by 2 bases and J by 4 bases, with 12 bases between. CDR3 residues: CASSISPHPYEQYF. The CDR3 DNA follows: TGTGCCAGTAGTATAAGCCCACACCCTTACGAGCAGTACTTC.

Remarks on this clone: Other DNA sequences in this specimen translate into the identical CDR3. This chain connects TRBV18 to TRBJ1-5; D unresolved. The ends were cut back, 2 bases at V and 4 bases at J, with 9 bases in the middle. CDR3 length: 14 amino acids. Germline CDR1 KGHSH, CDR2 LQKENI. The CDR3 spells CASSPGRQNQPQHF. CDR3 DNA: TGTGCCAGCTCACCAGGGAGGCAGAATCAGCCCCAGCATTTT.

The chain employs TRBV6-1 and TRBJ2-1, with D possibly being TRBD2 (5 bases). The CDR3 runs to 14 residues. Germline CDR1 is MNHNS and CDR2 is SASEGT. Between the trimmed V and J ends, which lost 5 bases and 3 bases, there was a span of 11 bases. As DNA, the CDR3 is TGTGCCAGCAGTAGGAGCGGTCTCTACAATGAGCAGTTCTTC. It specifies CASSRSGLYNEQFF.

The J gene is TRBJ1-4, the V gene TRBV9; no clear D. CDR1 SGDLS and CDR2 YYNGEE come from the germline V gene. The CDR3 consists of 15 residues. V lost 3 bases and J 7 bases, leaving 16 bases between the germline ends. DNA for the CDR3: TGTGCCAGCAGCGCCAGACCCAGCTGGAGTGAAAAACTGTTTTTT. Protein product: CASSARPSWSEKLFF.

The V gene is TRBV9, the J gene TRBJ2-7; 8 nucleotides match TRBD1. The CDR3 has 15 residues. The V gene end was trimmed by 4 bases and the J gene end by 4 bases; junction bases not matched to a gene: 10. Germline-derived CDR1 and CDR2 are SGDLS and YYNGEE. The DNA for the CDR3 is TGTGCCAGCAGCACCCGGACAGGGTCGGGTTACGAGCAGTACTTC. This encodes CASSTRTGSGYEQYF.

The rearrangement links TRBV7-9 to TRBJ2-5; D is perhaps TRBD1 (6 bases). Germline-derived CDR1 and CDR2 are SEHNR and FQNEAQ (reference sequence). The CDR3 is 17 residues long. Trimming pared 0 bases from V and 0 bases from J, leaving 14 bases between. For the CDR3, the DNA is TGTGCCAGCAGCTTAGCCTCCAGGGGCAGGGACCAAGAGACCCAGTACTTC. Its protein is CASSLASRGRDQETQYF.

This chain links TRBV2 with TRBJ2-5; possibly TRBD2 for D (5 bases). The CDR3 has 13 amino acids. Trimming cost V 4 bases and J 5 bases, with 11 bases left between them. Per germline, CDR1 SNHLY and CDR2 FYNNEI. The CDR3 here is CASSVREMETQYF. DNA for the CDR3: TGTGCCAGCAGTGTCCGGGAAATGGAGACCCAGTACTTC. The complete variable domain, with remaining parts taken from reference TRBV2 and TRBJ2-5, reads EPEVTQTPSHQVTQMGQEVILRCVPISNHLYFYWYRQILGQKVEFLVSFYNNEISEKSEIFDDQFSVERPDGSNFTLKIRSTKLEDSAMYFCASSVREMETQYFGPGTRLLVL.

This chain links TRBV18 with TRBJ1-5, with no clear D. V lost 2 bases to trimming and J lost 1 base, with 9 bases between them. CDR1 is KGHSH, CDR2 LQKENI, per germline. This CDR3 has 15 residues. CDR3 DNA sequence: TGTGCCAGCTCACCAAATCGCAGGAGCAATCAGCCCCAGCATTTT. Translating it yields CASSPNRRSNQPQHF.

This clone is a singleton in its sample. CDR3 protein: CASSLGQPYQETQYF. In DNA, the CDR3 is TGTGCCAGCAGCTTGGGACAGCCGTACCAAGAGACCCAGTACTTC. This chain links TRBV5-8 with TRBJ2-5; D might be TRBD1 (5 bases). Trimming shortened V by 0 bases and J by 0 bases, and 9 bases separated the two germline ends. CDR3 size: 15 residues. Germline V gives CDR1 SGHTS, CDR2 YDEGEE. Looking up the rest from reference TRBV5-8 and TRBJ2-5 gives the full variable domain: EAGVTQSPTHLIKTRGQQATLRCSPISGHTSVYWYQQALGLGLQFLLWYDEGEERNRGNFPPRFSGRQFPNYSSELNVNALELEDSALYLCASSLGQPYQETQYFGPGTRLLVL.

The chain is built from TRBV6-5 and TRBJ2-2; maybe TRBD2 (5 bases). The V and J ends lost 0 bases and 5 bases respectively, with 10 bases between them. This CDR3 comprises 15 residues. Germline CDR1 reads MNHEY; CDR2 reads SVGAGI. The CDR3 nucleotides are TGTGCCAGCAGTTACTCGCCACGAGGGACCGGGGAGCTGTTTTTT. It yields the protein CASSYSPRGTGELFF.

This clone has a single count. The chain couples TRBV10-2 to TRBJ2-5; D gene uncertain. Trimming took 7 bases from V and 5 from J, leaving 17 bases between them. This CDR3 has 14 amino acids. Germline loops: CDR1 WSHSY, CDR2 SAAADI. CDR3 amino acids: CASTLFSAQETQYF. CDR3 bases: TGCGCCAGCACCTTATTTTCGGCCCAGGAGACCCAGTACTTC.

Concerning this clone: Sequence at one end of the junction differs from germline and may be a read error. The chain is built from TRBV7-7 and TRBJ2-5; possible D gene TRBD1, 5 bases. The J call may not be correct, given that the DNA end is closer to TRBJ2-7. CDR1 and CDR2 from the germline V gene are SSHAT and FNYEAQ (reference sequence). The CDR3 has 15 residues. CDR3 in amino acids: CASSPLEPTAYEQYF. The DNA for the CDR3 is TGTGCTAGCAGCCCCCTAGAGCCGACAGCATACGAGCAGTACTTC.

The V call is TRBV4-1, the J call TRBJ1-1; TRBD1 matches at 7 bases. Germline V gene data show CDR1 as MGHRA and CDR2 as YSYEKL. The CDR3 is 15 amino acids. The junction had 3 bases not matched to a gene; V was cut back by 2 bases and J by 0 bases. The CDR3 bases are TGCGCCAGCAGCCAAACAGGGGCGCTGAACACTGAAGCTTTCTTT. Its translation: CASSQTGALNTEAFF.

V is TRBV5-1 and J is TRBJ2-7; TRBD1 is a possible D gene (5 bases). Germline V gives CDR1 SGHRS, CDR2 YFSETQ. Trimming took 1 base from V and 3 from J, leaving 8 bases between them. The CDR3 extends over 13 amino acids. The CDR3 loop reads CASSLLQGYEQYF. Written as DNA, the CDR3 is TGCGCCAGCAGCTTGCTCCAGGGCTACGAGCAGTACTTC.

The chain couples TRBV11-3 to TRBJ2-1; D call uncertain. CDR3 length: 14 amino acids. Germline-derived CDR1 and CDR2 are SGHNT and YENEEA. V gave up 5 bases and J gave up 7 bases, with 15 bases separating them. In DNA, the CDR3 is TGTGCCAGCAGCCCCCGTAGAGGATTGAATGAGCAGTTCTTC. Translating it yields CASSPRRGLNEQFF.

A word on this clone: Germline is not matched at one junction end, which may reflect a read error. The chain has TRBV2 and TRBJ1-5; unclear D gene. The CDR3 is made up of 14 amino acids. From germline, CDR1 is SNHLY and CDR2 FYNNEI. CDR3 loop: CASCDSYSNQPQHF. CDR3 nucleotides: TGTGCCAGCTGTGACTCCTATAGCAATCAGCCCCAGCATTTT. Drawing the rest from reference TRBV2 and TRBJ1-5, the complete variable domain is EPEVTQTPSHQVTQMGQEVILRCVPISNHLYFYWYRQILGQKVEFLVSFYNNEISEKSEIFDDQFSVERPDGSNFTLKIRSTKLEDSAMYFCASCDSYSNQPQHFGDGTRLSIL.